A single sample is the source of the 18 T cell receptor beta chains below, sequenced in a study of T cells in localized non-small cell lung cancer. Here immunoSEQ multiplex PCR was the method, and the copy in TCRdb shows in-frame clones only, minus some. The data contain about 4,000 clones, roughly a quarter of them singletons. The sequences come from lung tumor tissue, collected before any cancer treatment. These receptors all come from a man aged 35 to 70 with stage II lung adenocarcinoma.

The chain joins TRBV29-1 to TRBJ1-2, with D possibly TRBD1 on 6 matching bases. Per the germline V gene, CDR1 is SQVTM and CDR2 is ANQGSEA. V was clipped by 6 bases and J by 0 bases, with 11 bases between them. CDR3 length equals 13 residues. This CDR3 is CSVATGANYGYTF. CDR3 coding DNA: TGCAGCGTAGCGACAGGAGCTAACTATGGCTACACCTTC.

This clone was seen more than once but under ten times. This chain links TRBV9 with TRBJ2-2; no definite D call. Per the germline V gene, CDR1 is SGDLS and CDR2 is YYNGEE. This CDR3 spans 16 amino acids. V was trimmed by 5 bases and J by 4 bases, leaving 18 bases between them. The DNA of the CDR3 is TGTGCCAGCAGGGTGAACGGGCAGATAATCACCGGGGAGCTGTTTTTT. It yields the protein CASRVNGQIITGELFF.

The V and J genes are TRBV28 and TRBJ2-4, with unresolved D. Trimming left V 3 bases short and J 9 bases short, with 12 bases between. This CDR3 has 13 residues. The germline V gene has CDR1 MDHEN and CDR2 SYDVKM. CDR3 protein: CASSLTQRSIQYF. The CDR3 DNA reads as TGTGCCAGCAGTTTGACTCAAAGGTCCATTCAGTACTTC.

V usage is TRBV23-1 and J usage is TRBJ2-2; D may be TRBD1 (6 bases). TRBV23-1 is flagged as an ORF with uncertain function. The V gene lost 3 bases and the J gene lost 0 bases, with 11 bases spanning the gap. The CDR3 totals 16 residues. In nucleotides, the CDR3 is TGCGCCAGCAGTCAGCGGACAGCCGCGAACACCGGGGAGCTGTTTTTT. It yields the protein CASSQRTAANTGELFF.

This clone was seen more than once but under ten times. The V call is TRBV4-1, the J call TRBJ2-2, with 9 bases identical to TRBD2. The CDR3 has 16 amino acids. Germline-derived CDR1 and CDR2 are MGHRA and YSYEKL. V lost 1 base to trimming and J lost 0 bases; unmatched junction nucleotides: 0. CDR3 sequence (DNA): TGCGCCAGCAGCCAAGCTAGCGGGGCGAACACCGGGGAGCTGTTTTTT. Translating it yields CASSQASGANTGELFF.

There are a few counts of this clone. This sequence joins TRBV6-8 and TRBJ2-3, with D possibly TRBD1 on 5 matching bases. In germline, CDR1 is MNHGY, CDR2 SAAAGT. The CDR3 is 13 amino acids. With 5 bases removed from V and 2 bases from J, the gap between germline ends came to 8 bases. The CDR3 region is CASSRGSTDTQYF. CDR3 DNA sequence: TGTGCCAGCAGTAGGGGATCCACAGATACGCAGTATTTT.

This clone was counted between two and nine times. At one of its ends the junction is not consistent with the germline gene, which may arise from a read error. The chain employs TRBV10-3 and TRBJ2-1; D is uncertain. Germline lookup yields CDR1 ENHRY and CDR2 SYGVKD. The CDR3 has 13 residues. The CDR3 DNA is TGTGCCAGCAGTGAGAGCTCCTACAATGAGCAGTTCTTC. The encoded protein is CASSESSYNEQFF.

This clone was seen just once. The V gene is TRBV19, the J gene TRBJ2-2; D remains ambiguous. V was cut by 1 base and J by 5 bases, with 11 bases left in between. This CDR3 comprises 15 residues. In germline, CDR1 is LNHDA, CDR2 SQIVND (reference sequence). The CDR3 DNA reads as TGTGCCAGTAGTATAGGGCACCTTGGGACCGGGGAGCTGTTTTTT. Translation gives CASSIGHLGTGELFF.

This clone qualifies as medium-sized. The chain is built from TRBV28 and TRBJ2-5, with 8 positions matching TRBD1. Germline V gene sequence: CDR1 MDHEN, CDR2 SYDVKM. The CDR3 length is 16 residues. After removal of 4 bases from V and 5 bases from J, the junction contained 12 bases not matched to a gene. The CDR3 nucleotides read TGTGCCAGCAGTTACACCCAACAGGGGGGACGGGAGACCCAGTACTTC. This codes for CASSYTQQGGRETQYF. Full variable domain (rest looked up from reference TRBV28 and TRBJ2-5): DVKVTQSSRYLVKRTGEKVFLECVQDMDHENMFWYRQDPGLGLRLIYFSYDVKMKEKGDIPEGYSVSREKKERFSLILESASTNQTSMYLCASSYTQQGGRETQYFGPGTRLLVL.

This clone was seen more than once but under ten times. The gene calls are TRBV6-8 and TRBJ2-1, with 9 bases aligning to TRBD2. Germline V CDR1 and CDR2: MNHGY, SAAAGT. The CDR3 runs to 16 residues. Germline trimming cut 6 bases from V and 0 bases from J; bases unmatched to any gene: 6. Written as DNA, the CDR3 is TGTGCCAGCAGGGGATTTAGCGGGGGCTCCTACAATGAGCAGTTCTTC. Translating gives CASRGFSGGSYNEQFF.

The sample holds one count of this clone. The genes are TRBV28 and TRBJ1-6; weak D call: TRBD1 (5 bases). Trimming shortened V by 5 bases and J by 14 bases, and 19 bases separated the two germline ends. This CDR3 contains 14 residues. Germline values: CDR1 MDHEN, CDR2 SYDVKM. For the CDR3, the DNA is TGTGCCAGCAGTCTTAGGGGCCAGCCGATGGCCCTCCACTTT. Amino acids: CASSLRGQPMALHF.

This clone came up a few times. This rearrangement joins TRBV27 to TRBJ1-6; D call uncertain. This CDR3 has 16 residues. Trimming shortened V by 3 bases and J by 8 bases, and 17 bases separated the two germline ends. Germline V CDR1 and CDR2: MNHEY, SMNVEV (reference sequence). As DNA, the CDR3 is TGTGCCAGCAGTTTGACCTCGGACGGACTGCATTCACCCCTCCACTTT. It yields the protein CASSLTSDGLHSPLHF.

The sample holds a few counts of this clone. The chain has TRBV6-8 and TRBJ2-5, with D possibly matching TRBD1 (6 bases). Germline lookup yields CDR1 MNHGY and CDR2 SAAAGT. Trimming cost V 8 bases and J 5 bases, with 15 bases left between them. The CDR3 length is 13 residues. CDR3 region: CASGGTGWETQYF. CDR3 sequence (DNA): TGTGCCAGCGGGGGTACAGGGTGGGAGACCCAGTACTTC.

The chain couples TRBV28 to TRBJ2-7; TRBD1 might be the D (8 bases). V shed 6 bases and J shed 1 base, with 16 bases lying between them. Germline V gives CDR1 MDHEN, CDR2 SYDVKM. This CDR3 is built from 15 residues. CDR3 sequence (DNA): TGTGCCAGCAGCTCGACAGGGGAGGGATCCTACGAGCAGTACGTC. Encoded protein: CASSSTGEGSYEQYV.

The count of this clone is one. The chain recombines TRBV30 with TRBJ1-5; no firm D call. V was clipped by 5 bases and J by 7 bases, with 15 bases between them. Per germline, CDR1 GTSNPN and CDR2 SVGIG (reference sequence). CDR3 length equals 13 residues. CDR3 nucleotides: TGTGCCTGGTCGCCAGACGATAACCAGCCCCAGCATTTT. It yields the protein CAWSPDDNQPQHF.

The CDR3 nucleotides are TGTGCCAGCTTGGGAGGACAGGGTCACACCGGGGAGCTGTTTTTT. It translates to CASLGGQGHTGELFF. The chain joins TRBV6-8 to TRBJ2-2; 8 nucleotides line up with TRBD1. CDR1 and CDR2 (germline): MNHGY, SAAAGT. This CDR3 is 15 amino acids long. Losses at the gene ends were 8 bases for V and 3 bases for J; bases not matched to a gene: 8.

The V call is TRBV6-8, the J call TRBJ1-1; D remains ambiguous. This CDR3 contains 15 residues. The germline gives CDR1 MNHGY, CDR2 SAAAGT. V lost 2 bases, J lost 4 bases, and 14 bases lay in between. Here the CDR3 DNA reads TGTGCCAGCAGTTACGGCCGGCGAGGTGTCACTGAAGCTTTCTTT. The encoded protein is CASSYGRRGVTEAFF.

By sample fraction, this clone is medium-sized. The CDR3 DNA reads TGTGCCAGCAGGGCGGAGCTGGTCACCGGGGAGCTGTTTTTT. Amino acids: CASRAELVTGELFF. This chain joins TRBV6-8 and TRBJ2-2; D call uncertain. This CDR3 contains 14 residues. Trimming cost V 6 bases and J 4 bases, with 12 bases left between them. CDR1 is MNHGY, CDR2 SAAAGT, per germline.